This T cell receptor beta chain was recorded in a study of cytomegalovirus exposure and HLA in healthy donors. Findings of the study overall: One variant, a missense change in DCLRE1C, was linked in a later analysis to TCR beta V- and J-gene trimming. Upon later analysis, HLA-associated TCR beta chains proved more clonally expanded than other, equally common chains. Data from an earlier analysis indicated that most TCR beta V segments were productive either about 90% or about 30% of the time. Cytomegalovirus status, reportedly, was diagnosed with high specificity and sensitivity by the classifier.

Trimming took 4 bases from V and 0 from J, leaving 10 bases between them. Germline-derived CDR1 and CDR2 are LNHDA and SQIVND (reference sequence). There are 14 residues in the CDR3. Regarding this clone: No antigen is known for it.

The PCR contained 60 Vbeta and 13 Jbeta primers. Only in-frame clones appear in the TCRdb table, and some are missing; sequencing was by immunoSEQ multiplex PCR. The table includes roughly 150,000 clones, 60% to 80% detected once. This TCR came from a man aged 30 to 39 in good health and CMV-seronegative. Sequencing input: PBMCs. The chain recombines TRBV19 with TRBJ2-7; D is unclear. Here the CDR3 reads CASSTTTGSYEQYF. DNA of the CDR3: TGTGCCAGTAGTACGACGACTGGCTCCTACGAGCAGTACTTC.